Shown below are 18 T cell receptor beta chains from a single sample sequenced in a study of T cells in Graves' hyperthyroidism and ophthalmopathy. TCR beta CDR3 region amplification was performed from RNA transcripts. With the HTBI primer set, the TCR CDR3 went through a first round of RT-PCR. TCRdb re-derived calls from the multiplex PCR reads in MiXCR, one entry per CDR3 protein. The sample shows about 420,000 distinct CDR3 sequences, around 15% of them seen only once. Input material: blood. These receptor sequences come from a woman aged 18-29 years with Graves' hyperthyroidism.

The rearrangement links TRBV9 to TRBJ2-1, with TRBD1 matching 7 bases. The CDR3 is made up of 18 amino acids. V was clipped by 2 bases and J by 0 bases; unmatched bases: 11. The germline gives CDR1 SGDLS, CDR2 YYNGEE. The CDR3 is CASSVWDQTGHSYNEQFF. DNA for the CDR3: TGTGCCAGCAGCGTTTGGGACCAGACAGGGCACTCCTACAATGAGCAGTTCTTC.

The V and J genes are TRBV7-2 and TRBJ2-1; 8 bases are a match to TRBD2. The V gene end was trimmed by 5 bases and the J gene end by 6 bases; junction bases not matched to a gene: 9. CDR3 length equals 15 residues. The germline gives CDR1 SGHTA, CDR2 FQGNSA. In nucleotides, the CDR3 is TGTGCCAGCAGCGTGGGGGGTAGCGGGATCAATGAGCAGTTCTTC. Amino acid sequence: CASSVGGSGINEQFF. The entire variable domain, with the rest obtained from reference TRBV7-2 and TRBJ2-1, is as follows: GAGVSQSPSNKVTEKGKDVELRCDPISGHTALYWYRQSLGQGLEFLIYFQGNSAPDKSGLPSDRFSAERTGGSVSTLTIQRTQQEDSAVYLCASSVGGSGINEQFFGPGTRLTVL.

This clonotype occurred many times. The chain joins TRBV20-1 to TRBJ1-2, with no clear D. CDR1 is DFQATT, CDR2 SNEGSKA, per germline (reference sequence). The CDR3 spans 11 residues. The V end was cut by 6 bases, the J end by 3 bases, with 8 bases between. The CDR3 DNA reads TGCAGTGCCAGGAGGGACTATGGCTACACCTTC. It codes for CSARRDYGYTF.

The sample holds many counts of this clonotype. The rearrangement links TRBV2 to TRBJ1-3; D might be TRBD1 (5 bases). V lost 3 bases and J lost 0, with 12 bases in between. Germline V CDR1 and CDR2: SNHLY, FYNNEI. This CDR3 region has 16 residues. This CDR3 reads CASSEEGPISGNTIYF. CDR3 coding DNA: TGTGCCAGCAGTGAGGAGGGGCCCATCTCTGGAAACACCATATATTTT.

The CDR3 here is CASTPSVRRHLGASNQPQHF. The CDR3 DNA is TGTGCCAGTACCCCAAGTGTTCGTCGGCACCTCGGGGCCTCCAATCAGCCCCAGCATTTT. This chain uses TRBV19 with TRBJ1-5; D perhaps matches TRBD1 (5 bases). V was clipped by 7 bases and J by 3 bases, with 31 bases between them. This CDR3 comprises 20 residues. From germline, CDR1 is LNHDA and CDR2 SQIVND (reference sequence). The entire variable domain, with the rest obtained from reference TRBV19 and TRBJ1-5, is as follows: DGGITQSPKYLFRKEGQNVTLSCEQNLNHDAMYWYRQDPGQGLRLIYYSQIVNDFQKGDIAEGYSVSREKKESFPLTVTSAQKNPTAFYLCASTPSVRRHLGASNQPQHFGDGTRLSIL.

This clonotype was seen repeatedly, ten times or more. This chain uses TRBV5-1 with TRBJ2-5; D not certain. Trimming shortened V by 0 bases and J by 2 bases, and 8 bases separated the two germline ends. This CDR3 has 14 residues. Germline V lookup: CDR1 SGHRS, CDR2 YFSETQ. CDR3 sequence: CASSLVTLQETQYF. The CDR3 coding sequence is TGCGCCAGCAGCTTGGTAACCCTACAAGAGACCCAGTACTTC. The whole variable domain, filled in from reference TRBV5-1 and TRBJ2-5, reads KAGVTQTPRYLIKTRGQQVTLSCSPISGHRSVSWYQQTPGQGLQFLFEYFSETQRNKGNFPGRFSGRQFSNSRSEMNVSTLELGDSALYLCASSLVTLQETQYFGPGTRLLVL.

At least ten counts were recorded for this clonotype. V and J are TRBV20-1 and TRBJ2-1; 8 nucleotides line up with TRBD2. Germline trimming cut 0 bases from V and 3 bases from J; bases unmatched to any gene: 10. This CDR3 spans 17 amino acids. Germline V CDR1 and CDR2: DFQATT, SNEGSKA (reference sequence). This chain's CDR3 is CSAREALAGRYYNEQFF. Here the CDR3 DNA reads TGCAGTGCTAGAGAGGCTCTAGCGGGCAGGTACTACAATGAGCAGTTCTTC.

The chain carries TRBV19 and TRBJ2-7; 10 bases map to TRBD2. The V gene's germline CDR1 is LNHDA and CDR2 SQIVND (reference sequence). After removal of 6 bases from V and 1 base from J, the junction contained 3 bases not matched to a gene. The CDR3 consists of 14 residues. CDR3 residues: CASSTLAGSYEQYF. CDR3 nucleotides: TGTGCCAGTAGCACACTAGCGGGATCCTACGAGCAGTACTTC.

This clonotype was recorded many times. The rearrangement uses TRBV27 and TRBJ2-7; D possibly corresponds to TRBD1 (6 bases). This CDR3 has 14 residues. V was pared by 3 bases and J by 2 bases, with 11 bases between. Germline V lookup: CDR1 MNHEY, CDR2 SMNVEV (reference sequence). CDR3 protein: CASSFLDSPYEQYF. In nucleotides, the CDR3 is TGTGCCAGCAGTTTCTTGGACAGTCCCTACGAGCAGTACTTC.

This clonotype was seen repeatedly, ten times or more. The chain couples TRBV7-9 to TRBJ2-7; the D gene is possibly TRBD1 (5 bases). V shed 5 bases and J shed 1 base, with 15 bases lying between them. CDR3 length: 15 amino acids. Germline-derived CDR1 and CDR2 are SEHNR and FQNEAQ (reference sequence). CDR3 amino acids: CASSPGIRDSYEQYF. The CDR3 DNA reads TGTGCCAGCAGCCCAGGGATAAGAGATTCCTACGAGCAGTACTTC.

The chain employs TRBV27 and TRBJ2-7; maybe TRBD1 (5 bases). This CDR3 region has 15 residues. The germline gives CDR1 MNHEY, CDR2 SMNVEV (reference sequence). Trimming stripped 3 bases from V and 1 base from J, with 13 bases between. This CDR3 reads CASSFNRLGSYEQYF. The CDR3 DNA follows: TGTGCCAGCAGTTTTAACAGGTTGGGGTCCTACGAGCAGTACTTC.

This clonotype was seen only a few times. The chain combines TRBV19 with TRBJ2-7, with TRBD1 identical over 8 bases. After removal of 3 bases from V and 4 bases from J, the junction contained 8 bases not matched to a gene. Germline loops: CDR1 LNHDA, CDR2 SQIVND (reference sequence). This CDR3 is built from 15 residues. Here the CDR3 DNA reads TGTGCCAGTAGTATCTTCCGGGACAGGCAGTACGAGCAGTACTTC. Encoded protein: CASSIFRDRQYEQYF.

This clonotype was counted only a few times. The V call is TRBV7-2, the J call TRBJ2-6; 8 bases are shared with TRBD1. The CDR3 consists of 15 residues. Germline V lookup: CDR1 SGHTA, CDR2 FQGNSA. V gave up 7 bases and J gave up 1 base; unmatched junction bases: 3. The CDR3 region has the DNA TGTGCCAGCACCCGACAGGGGTCTGGGGCCAACGTCCTGACTTTC. Translating it yields CASTRQGSGANVLTF.

At least ten counts were recorded for this clonotype. The chain carries TRBV30 and TRBJ2-1; 7 nucleotides match TRBD2. Germline loops: CDR1 GTSNPN, CDR2 SVGIG (reference sequence). The CDR3 loop spans 17 amino acids. V shed 8 bases and J 0 bases; nucleotides not matched to a gene: 16. The CDR3 loop reads CAGKSSGGRYSYNEQFF. CDR3 coding DNA: TGTGCCGGTAAATCCTCCGGCGGGAGATACTCCTACAATGAGCAGTTCTTC. Filled out from reference TRBV30 and TRBJ2-1, the complete variable domain reads SQTIHQWPATLVQPVGSPLSLECTVEGTSNPNLYWYRQAAGRGLQLLFYSVGIGQISSEVPQNLSASRPQDRQFILSSKKLLLSDSGFYLCAGKSSGGRYSYNEQFFGPGTRLTVL.

This clonotype was observed a handful of times. The chain uses TRBV7-2 and TRBJ2-7; D is perhaps TRBD2 (6 bases). The CDR3 has 17 amino acids. CDR1 is SGHTA and CDR2 is FQGNSA in the germline V gene. V was clipped by 1 base and J by 0 bases, with 16 bases between them. The CDR3 loop is CASSLESGLSFSYEQYF. For the CDR3, the DNA is TGTGCCAGCAGCTTAGAATCGGGACTCTCTTTCTCCTACGAGCAGTACTTC.

This clonotype was observed many times. The chain carries TRBV12-3 or TRBV12-4 and TRBJ2-1; D is possibly TRBD1 (6 bases). Between the trimmed V and J ends, which lost 2 bases and 2 bases, there was a span of 7 bases. The CDR3 is 14 amino acids. The CDR3 DNA reads as TGTGCCAGCAGTTTAAGGACAGCCTACAATGAGCAGTTCTTC. Its protein product is CASSLRTAYNEQFF.

This sequence joins TRBV2 and TRBJ2-7, with 11 nucleotides matching TRBD1. The V gene's germline CDR1 is SNHLY and CDR2 FYNNEI. Trimming took 6 bases from V and 2 from J; bases not matched to a gene: 12. This CDR3 spans 17 amino acids. CDR3 loop: CASRYPRGQGGAYEQYF. Written as DNA, the CDR3 is TGTGCCAGCAGGTACCCCCGGGGACAGGGGGGGGCCTACGAGCAGTACTTC.

This clonotype was seen more than once but under ten times. V and J are TRBV20-1 and TRBJ2-1, with D unclear. With 4 bases removed from V and 3 bases from J, the gap between germline ends came to 7 bases. CDR3 size: 12 residues. Germline V gene sequence: CDR1 DFQATT, CDR2 SNEGSKA (reference sequence). The CDR3 is CSAKGLYNEQFF. CDR3 sequence (DNA): TGCAGTGCTAAGGGCCTCTACAATGAGCAGTTCTTC.